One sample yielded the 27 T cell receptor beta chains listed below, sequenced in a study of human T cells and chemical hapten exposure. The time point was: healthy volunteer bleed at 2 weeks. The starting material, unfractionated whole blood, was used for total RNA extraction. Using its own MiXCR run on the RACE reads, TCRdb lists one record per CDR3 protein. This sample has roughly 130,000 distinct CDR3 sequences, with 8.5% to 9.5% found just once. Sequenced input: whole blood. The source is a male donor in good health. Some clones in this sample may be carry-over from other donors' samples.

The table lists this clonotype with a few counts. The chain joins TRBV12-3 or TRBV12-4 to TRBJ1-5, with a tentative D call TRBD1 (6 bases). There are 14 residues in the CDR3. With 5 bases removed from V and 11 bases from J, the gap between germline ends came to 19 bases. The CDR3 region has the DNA TGTGCCAGCAGTACCTCAACGGGGGGCAGGGCCCAGCATTTT. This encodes CASSTSTGGRAQHF.

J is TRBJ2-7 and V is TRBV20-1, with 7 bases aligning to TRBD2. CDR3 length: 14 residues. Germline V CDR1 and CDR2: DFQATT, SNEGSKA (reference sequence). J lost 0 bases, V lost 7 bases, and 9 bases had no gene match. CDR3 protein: CSVPTSLSSYEQYF. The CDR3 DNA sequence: TGCAGTGTTCCGACTAGCTTAAGCTCCTACGAGCAGTACTTC.

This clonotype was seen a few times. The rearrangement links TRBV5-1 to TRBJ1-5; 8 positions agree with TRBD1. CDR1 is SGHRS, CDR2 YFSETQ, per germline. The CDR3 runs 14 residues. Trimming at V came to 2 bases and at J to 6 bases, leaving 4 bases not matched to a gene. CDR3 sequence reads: CASSFAGGGQPQHF. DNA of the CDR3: TGCGCCAGCAGCTTCGCAGGGGGCGGTCAGCCCCAGCATTTT.

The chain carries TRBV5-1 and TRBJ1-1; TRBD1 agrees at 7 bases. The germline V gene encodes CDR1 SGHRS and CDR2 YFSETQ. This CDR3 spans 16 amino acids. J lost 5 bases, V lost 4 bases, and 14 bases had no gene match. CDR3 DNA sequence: TGCGCCAGCAGCCAACAGGGGTTTCGTCCGGGTACTGAAGCTTTCTTT. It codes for CASSQQGFRPGTEAFF.

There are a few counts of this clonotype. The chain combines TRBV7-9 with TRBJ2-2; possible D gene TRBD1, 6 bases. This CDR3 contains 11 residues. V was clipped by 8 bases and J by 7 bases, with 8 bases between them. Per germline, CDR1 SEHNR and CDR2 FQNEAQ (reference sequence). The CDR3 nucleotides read TGTGCCAGCCAGGGGATCGGGGAGCTGTTTTTT. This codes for CASQGIGELFF.

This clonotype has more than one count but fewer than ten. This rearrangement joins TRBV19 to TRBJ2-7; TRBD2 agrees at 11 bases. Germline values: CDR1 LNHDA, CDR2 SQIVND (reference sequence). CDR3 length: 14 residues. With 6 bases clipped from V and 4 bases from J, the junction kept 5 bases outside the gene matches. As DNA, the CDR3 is TGTGCCAGTAGGCCTAGCGGGAGGAGTTACGAGCAGTACTTC. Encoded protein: CASRPSGRSYEQYF.

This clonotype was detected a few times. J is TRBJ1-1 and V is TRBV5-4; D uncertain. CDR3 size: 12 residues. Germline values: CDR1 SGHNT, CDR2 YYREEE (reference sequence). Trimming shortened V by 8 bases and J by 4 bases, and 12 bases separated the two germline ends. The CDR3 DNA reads TGTGCCAGTCACGCAAGAGCCACTGAAGCTTTCTTT. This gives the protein CASHARATEAFF.

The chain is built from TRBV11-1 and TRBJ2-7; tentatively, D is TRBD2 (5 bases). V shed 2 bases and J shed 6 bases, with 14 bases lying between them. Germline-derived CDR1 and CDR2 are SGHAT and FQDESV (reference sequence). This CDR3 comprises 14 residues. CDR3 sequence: CASSLRQTDFEQYF. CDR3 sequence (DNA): TGTGCCAGCAGCTTACGGCAGACGGACTTCGAGCAGTACTTC.

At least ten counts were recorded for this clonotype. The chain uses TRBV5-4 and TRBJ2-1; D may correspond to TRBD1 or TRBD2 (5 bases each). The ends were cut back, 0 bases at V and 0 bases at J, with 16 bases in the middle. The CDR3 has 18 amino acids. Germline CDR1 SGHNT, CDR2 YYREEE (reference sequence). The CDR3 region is CASSLAKGAGSSYNEQFF. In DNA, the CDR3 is TGTGCCAGCAGCTTGGCCAAGGGCGCAGGGAGCTCCTACAATGAGCAGTTCTTC. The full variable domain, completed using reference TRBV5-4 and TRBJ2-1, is ETGVTQSPTHLIKTRGQQVTLRCSSQSGHNTVSWYQQALGQGPQFIFQYYREEENGRGNFPPRFSGLQFPNYSSELNVNALELDDSALYLCASSLAKGAGSSYNEQFFGPGTRLTVL.

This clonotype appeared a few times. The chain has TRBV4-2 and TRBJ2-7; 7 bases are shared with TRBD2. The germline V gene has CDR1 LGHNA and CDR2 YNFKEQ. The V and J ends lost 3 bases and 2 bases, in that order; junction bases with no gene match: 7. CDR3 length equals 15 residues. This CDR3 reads CASSHEALAAYEQYF. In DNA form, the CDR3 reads TGTGCCAGCAGCCATGAGGCTCTAGCGGCCTACGAGCAGTACTTC.

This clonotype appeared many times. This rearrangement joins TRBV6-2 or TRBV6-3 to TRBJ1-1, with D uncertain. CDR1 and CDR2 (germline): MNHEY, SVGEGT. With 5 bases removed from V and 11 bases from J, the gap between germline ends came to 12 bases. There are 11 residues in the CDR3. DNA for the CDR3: TGTGCCAGCAGTAACGGAGGGTTGGCTTTCTTT. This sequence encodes CASSNGGLAFF.

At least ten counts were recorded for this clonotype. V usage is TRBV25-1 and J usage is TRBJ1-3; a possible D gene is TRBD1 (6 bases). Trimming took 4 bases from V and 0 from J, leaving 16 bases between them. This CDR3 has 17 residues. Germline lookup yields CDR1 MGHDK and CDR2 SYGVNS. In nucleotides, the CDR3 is TGTGCCAGCAGTGGGACAAGGACAGTGCGCTCTGGAAACACCATATATTTT. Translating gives CASSGTRTVRSGNTIYF. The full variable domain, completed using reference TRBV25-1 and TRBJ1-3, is EADIYQTPRYLVIGTGKKITLECSQTMGHDKMYWYQQDPGMELHLIHYSYGVNSTEKGDLSSESTVSRIRTEHFPLTLESARPSHTSQYLCASSGTRTVRSGNTIYFGEGSWLTVV.

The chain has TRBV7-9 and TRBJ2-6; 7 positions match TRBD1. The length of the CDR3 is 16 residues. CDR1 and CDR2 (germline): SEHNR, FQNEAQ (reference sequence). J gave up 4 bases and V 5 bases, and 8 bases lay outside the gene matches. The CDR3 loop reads CASSPDRVAGANVLTF. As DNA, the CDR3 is TGTGCCAGCAGCCCCGACAGGGTGGCCGGGGCCAACGTCCTGACTTTC.

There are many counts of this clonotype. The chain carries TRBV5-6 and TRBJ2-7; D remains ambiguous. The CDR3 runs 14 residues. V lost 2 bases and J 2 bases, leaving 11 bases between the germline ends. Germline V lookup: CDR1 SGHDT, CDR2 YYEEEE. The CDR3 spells CASSLAFPAYEQYF. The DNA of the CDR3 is TGTGCCAGCAGCTTAGCTTTTCCAGCCTACGAGCAGTACTTC. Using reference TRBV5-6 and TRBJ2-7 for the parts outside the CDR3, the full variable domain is DAGVTQSPTHLIKTRGQQVTLRCSPKSGHDTVSWYQQALGQGPQFIFQYYEEEERQRGNFPDRFSGHQFPNYSSELNVNALLLGDSALYLCASSLAFPAYEQYFGPGTRLTVT.

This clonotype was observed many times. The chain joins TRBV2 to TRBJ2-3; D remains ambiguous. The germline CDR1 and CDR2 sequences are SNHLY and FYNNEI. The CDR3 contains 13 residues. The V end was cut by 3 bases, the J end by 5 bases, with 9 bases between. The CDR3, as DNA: TGTGCCAGCAGTGACAGAAGAGGAGATACGCAGTATTTT. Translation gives CASSDRRGDTQYF.

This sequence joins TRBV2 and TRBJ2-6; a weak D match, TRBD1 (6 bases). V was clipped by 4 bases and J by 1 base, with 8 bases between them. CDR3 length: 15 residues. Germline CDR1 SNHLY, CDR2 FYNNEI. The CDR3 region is CASSGDRSGANVLTF. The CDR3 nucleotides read TGTGCCAGCAGTGGAGACAGGTCTGGGGCCAACGTCCTGACTTTC.

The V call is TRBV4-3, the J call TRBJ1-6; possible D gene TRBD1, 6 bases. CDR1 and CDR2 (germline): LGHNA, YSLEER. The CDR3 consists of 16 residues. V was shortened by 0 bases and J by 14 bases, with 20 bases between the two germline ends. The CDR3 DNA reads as TGCGCCAGCAGCCAAGATAGGGGGGACGGAGCAACATCCCTCCACTTT. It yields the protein CASSQDRGDGATSLHF.

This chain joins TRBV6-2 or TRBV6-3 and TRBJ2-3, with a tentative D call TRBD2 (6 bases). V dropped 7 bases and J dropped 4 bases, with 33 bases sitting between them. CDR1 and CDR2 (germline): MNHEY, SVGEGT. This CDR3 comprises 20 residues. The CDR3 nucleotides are TGTGCCAGCACGGCTGAAGGGGAGGATACAAGAACCTTCGTGGCAGATACGCAGTATTTT. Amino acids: CASTAEGEDTRTFVADTQYF.

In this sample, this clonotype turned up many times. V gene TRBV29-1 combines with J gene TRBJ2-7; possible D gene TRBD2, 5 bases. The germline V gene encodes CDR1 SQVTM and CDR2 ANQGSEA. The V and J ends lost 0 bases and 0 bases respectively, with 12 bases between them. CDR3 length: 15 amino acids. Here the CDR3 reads CSVEDHGGSSYEQYF. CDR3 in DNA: TGCAGCGTTGAAGACCACGGCGGGTCCTCCTACGAGCAGTACTTC.

CDR3 DNA sequence: TGTGCCAGCAGCCGAGGGTCAGGCGCGGGAGACCGGGCAGATACGCAGTATTTT. Amino acid sequence: CASSRGSGAGDRADTQYF. The chain is built from TRBV6-6 and TRBJ2-3; 7 bases are a match to TRBD2. V dropped 6 bases and J dropped 4; count of bases not matched to a gene: 19. There are 18 residues in the CDR3. The germline V gene encodes CDR1 MNHNY and CDR2 SVGAGI (reference sequence).

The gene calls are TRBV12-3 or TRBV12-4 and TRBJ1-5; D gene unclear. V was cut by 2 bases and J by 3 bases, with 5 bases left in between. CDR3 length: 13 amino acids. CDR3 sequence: CASSLHFNQPQHF. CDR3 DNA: TGTGCCAGCAGTTTACACTTCAATCAGCCCCAGCATTTT.

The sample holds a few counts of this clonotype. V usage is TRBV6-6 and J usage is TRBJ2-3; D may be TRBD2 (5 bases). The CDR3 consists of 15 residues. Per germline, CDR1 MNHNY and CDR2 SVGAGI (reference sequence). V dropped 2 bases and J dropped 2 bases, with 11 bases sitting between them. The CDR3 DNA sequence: TGTGCCAGCAGTTACCAGGACTGGCCCACAGATACGCAGTATTTT. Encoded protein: CASSYQDWPTDTQYF.

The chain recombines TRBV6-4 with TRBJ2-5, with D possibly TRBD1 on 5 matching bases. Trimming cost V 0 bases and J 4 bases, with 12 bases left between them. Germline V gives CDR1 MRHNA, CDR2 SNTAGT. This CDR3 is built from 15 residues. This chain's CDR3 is CASSDSAGSGETQYF. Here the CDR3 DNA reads TGTGCCAGCAGTGACTCGGCAGGGTCGGGAGAGACCCAGTACTTC.

CDR3 sequence (DNA): TGCGCCAGCAGCAATGCCGGCCGCCTGGGGGGTGGAGAGACCCAGTACTTC. As protein: CASSNAGRLGGGETQYF. The chain recombines TRBV5-1 with TRBJ2-5; D might be TRBD2 (6 bases). This CDR3 has 17 amino acids. Germline assignment: CDR1 SGHRS and CDR2 YFSETQ. The V and J ends lost 4 bases and 4 bases respectively, with 23 bases between them.

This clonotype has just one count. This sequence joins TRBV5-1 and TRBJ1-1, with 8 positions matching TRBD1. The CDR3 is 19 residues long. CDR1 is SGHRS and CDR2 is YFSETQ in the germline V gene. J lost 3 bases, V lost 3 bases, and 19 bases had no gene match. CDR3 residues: CASSSLPGGRVALDTEAFF. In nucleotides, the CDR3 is TGCGCCAGCAGCTCTCTCCCAGGGGGCAGGGTGGCTCTGGACACTGAAGCTTTCTTT.

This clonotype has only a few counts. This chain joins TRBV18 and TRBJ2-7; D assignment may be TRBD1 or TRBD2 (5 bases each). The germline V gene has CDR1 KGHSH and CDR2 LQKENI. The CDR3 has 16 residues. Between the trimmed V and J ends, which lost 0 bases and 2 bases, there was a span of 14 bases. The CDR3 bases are TGTGCCAGCTCACCACCGGGGGAGCTCGGAACCTACGAGCAGTACTTC. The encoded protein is CASSPPGELGTYEQYF.

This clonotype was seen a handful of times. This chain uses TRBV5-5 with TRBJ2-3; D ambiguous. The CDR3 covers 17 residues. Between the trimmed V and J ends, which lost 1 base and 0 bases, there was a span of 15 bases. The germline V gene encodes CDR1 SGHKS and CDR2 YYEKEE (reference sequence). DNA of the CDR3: TGTGCCAGCAGCTTGAGTTGGTTAGCCCTTAGCACAGATACGCAGTATTTT. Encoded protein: CASSLSWLALSTDTQYF.